The 14 T cell receptor beta chains below come from one sample, sequenced in a study of human T cells and chemical hapten exposure. As for time point: pre-sensitization, week 0. Documented treatment: therapeutic diphenylcyclopropenone sensitization with weekly scalp DPC. TCRdb independently ran MiXCR on the RACE reads; one entry per CDR3 protein. The table records around 200,000 distinct CDR3 sequences, approximately 29% of them present only once. Here the sequenced sample was whole blood, taken in connection with sensitization to the hapten diphenylcyclopropenone (DPC). The source of these receptors is a woman in her thirties with alopecia areata. Some clones in this sample may be carry-over from other donors' samples.

This rearrangement joins TRBV27 to TRBJ2-2, with 10 positions matching TRBD2. The CDR3 is 16 amino acids. The junction had 4 bases not matched to a gene; V was cut back by 1 base and J by 5 bases. CDR1 and CDR2 from the germline V gene are MNHEY and SMNVEV (reference sequence). This CDR3 reads CASSLYASGRTGELFF. CDR3 DNA sequence: TGTGCCAGCAGTTTATATGCTAGCGGGAGAACCGGGGAGCTGTTTTTT.

The J gene is TRBJ2-2, the V gene TRBV20-1; 12 bases line up with TRBD1. The CDR3 runs to 16 residues. Germline loops: CDR1 DFQATT, CDR2 SNEGSKA (reference sequence). J gave up 5 bases and V 2 bases, and 6 bases lay outside the gene matches. The CDR3 coding sequence is TGCAGTGCTAGACCGCGGGACAGGGGGCCAACCGGGGAGCTGTTTTTT. Translated: CSARPRDRGPTGELFF.

CDR3 region: CSVGTGSKENGYTF. CDR3 in DNA: TGCAGCGTGGGGACAGGGTCGAAGGAGAATGGCTACACCTTC. This rearrangement joins TRBV29-1 to TRBJ1-2, with TRBD1 matching over 9 bases. Germline V gene data show CDR1 as SQVTM and CDR2 as ANQGSEA. Trimming took 6 bases from V and 6 from J; bases not matched to a gene: 11. This CDR3 is 14 amino acids long. Full variable domain (remainder filled in from reference TRBV29-1 and TRBJ1-2): SAVISQKPSRDICQRGTSLTIQCQVDSQVTMMFWYRQQPGQSLTLIATANQGSEATYESGFVIDKFPISRPNLTFSTLTVSNMSPEDSSIYLCSVGTGSKENGYTFGSGTRLTVV.

This clonotype has only a few counts. V gene TRBV29-1 combines with J gene TRBJ2-2; D is unclear. Trimming took 7 bases from V and 7 from J, leaving 16 bases between them. The CDR3 length is 13 residues. Per germline, CDR1 SQVTM and CDR2 ANQGSEA. CDR3 nucleotides: TGCAGCGCCACCCTAGGGAAGATCGGGGAGCTGTTTTTT. It translates to CSATLGKIGELFF.

The gene calls are TRBV20-1 and TRBJ1-1; D gene uncertain. This CDR3 has 14 amino acids. CDR1 DFQATT and CDR2 SNEGSKA come from the germline V gene (reference sequence). V was pared by 4 bases and J by 5 bases, with 17 bases between. The chain's CDR3 is CSATPPQTRTEAFF. The CDR3 DNA is TGCAGTGCTACCCCCCCGCAGACGAGGACTGAAGCTTTCTTT.

The genes are TRBV20-1 and TRBJ1-1; 8 bases are shared with TRBD1. In germline, CDR1 is DFQATT, CDR2 SNEGSKA (reference sequence). The V gene end was trimmed by 1 base and the J gene end by 2 bases; junction bases not matched to a gene: 6. The CDR3 extends over 15 amino acids. CDR3 sequence: CSARGGQGANTEAFF. The CDR3 DNA follows: TGCAGTGCTAGAGGGGGGCAGGGGGCCAACACTGAAGCTTTCTTT.

This clonotype was recorded at least ten times. The V gene is TRBV3-1, the J gene TRBJ1-3; D uncertain. The CDR3 contains 14 residues. Germline V CDR1 and CDR2: LGHDT, YNNKEL (reference sequence). V lost 1 base, J lost 1 base, and 5 bases lay in between. In DNA form, the CDR3 reads TGTGCCAGCAGCCAAGGGGGATCTGGAAACACCATATATTTT. Translated, it gives CASSQGGSGNTIYF.

This clonotype was counted a few times. The J gene is TRBJ2-1, the V gene TRBV20-1; tentatively, D is TRBD2 (6 bases). This CDR3 comprises 15 residues. CDR1 is DFQATT, CDR2 SNEGSKA, per germline (reference sequence). The ends were cut back, 3 bases at V and 0 bases at J, with 12 bases in the middle. The CDR3 is CSAREGTSSYNEQFF. The CDR3 DNA sequence: TGCAGTGCTAGGGAGGGGACGAGCTCCTACAATGAGCAGTTCTTC.

The chain has TRBV19 and TRBJ2-3, with 7 bases fitting TRBD2. Germline CDR1 and CDR2: LNHDA and SQIVND (reference sequence). CDR3 length: 16 amino acids. V gave up 2 bases and J gave up 0 bases; unmatched junction bases: 5. CDR3 coding DNA: TGTGCCAGTAGTATACCGGCTAGCGGTAGCACAGATACGCAGTATTTT. Protein product: CASSIPASGSTDTQYF.

V and J are TRBV5-1 and TRBJ2-3, with D hard to call. The CDR3 runs 13 residues. CDR1 and CDR2 (germline): SGHRS, YFSETQ. With 2 bases removed from V and 2 bases from J, the gap between germline ends came to 6 bases. CDR3 bases: TGCGCCAGCAGCTTTGCCCTCACAGATACGCAGTATTTT. This codes for CASSFALTDTQYF.

The rearrangement joins TRBV24-1 to TRBJ2-1, with 10 bases matching TRBD1. Unmatched junction bases numbered 2, after V lost 3 bases and J lost 4 bases. CDR1 KGHDR and CDR2 SFDVKD come from the germline V gene. The CDR3 contains 15 residues. CDR3 loop: CATSDQGQGYNEQFF. In DNA, the CDR3 is TGTGCCACCAGTGATCAGGGACAGGGGTACAATGAGCAGTTCTTC.

J is TRBJ2-3 and V is TRBV28; TRBD1 matches at 9 bases. This CDR3 contains 16 residues. V trimming: 5 bases; J trimming: 5 bases; junction bases outside the gene matches: 11. Germline V gene lookup returns CDR1 MDHEN and CDR2 SYDVKM. CDR3 nucleotides: TGTGCCAGCAGTCTCAACTGGGGACAGGGAAGAGATACGCAGTATTTT. Residues: CASSLNWGQGRDTQYF.

In its sample, this clonotype was seen a few times. The chain recombines TRBV3-1 with TRBJ2-1; TRBD2 matches 9 bases. Germline values: CDR1 LGHDT, CDR2 YNNKEL (reference sequence). The CDR3 contains 16 residues. With V trimmed by 0 bases and J by 6 bases, 6 bases remained unmatched. DNA for the CDR3: TGTGCCAGCAGCCAAGATTTACTAGCGGGTGGCAATGAGCAGTTCTTC. Translated: CASSQDLLAGGNEQFF.

The chain has TRBV11-2 and TRBJ1-6, with unresolved D. V lost 6 bases and J lost 5, with 14 bases in between. Germline CDR1 reads SGHAT; CDR2 reads FQNNGV. The CDR3 is 15 residues long. DNA for the CDR3: TGTGCCAGCAGTTCACCATCCGGGGATAATTCACCCCTCCACTTT. Amino acid sequence: CASSSPSGDNSPLHF.